One and the same sample provided the 6 T cell receptor beta chains below, sequenced in a study of OX40 agonist ivuxolimab in advanced cancers. Generated by immunoSEQ multiplex PCR, the TCRdb table keeps only in-frame clones and is missing some. Here the sample spans more than 65,000 clones, about 85% being singletons. The specimen comprised CD4+ or CD8+ T cells sorted from blood, sampled in a trial of the OX40 agonist ivuxolimab. The receptors derive from an adult with an advanced solid tumor such as melanoma, head and neck, liver or kidney cancer.

This rearrangement joins TRBV4-1 to TRBJ1-5; a weak D match, TRBD1 (5 bases). V was clipped by 1 base and J by 2 bases, with 9 bases between them. The CDR3 is 15 amino acids. Looked up from germline, CDR1 is MGHRA and CDR2 is YSYEKL. The CDR3 DNA reads TGCGCCAGCAGCCAAGGGGGGTGGGGCAATCAGCCCCAGCATTTT. Translating gives CASSQGGWGNQPQHF.

The genes are TRBV19 and TRBJ2-7; 7 bases are shared with TRBD1. V dropped 5 bases and J dropped 5; count of bases not matched to a gene: 6. The germline gives CDR1 LNHDA, CDR2 SQIVND (reference sequence). This CDR3 comprises 13 residues. The CDR3 protein is CASSPGQGDEQYF. DNA of the CDR3: TGTGCCAGTAGTCCGGGGCAGGGGGACGAGCAGTACTTC. The variable domain in full, completed from reference TRBV19 and TRBJ2-7, reads DGGITQSPKYLFRKEGQNVTLSCEQNLNHDAMYWYRQDPGQGLRLIYYSQIVNDFQKGDIAEGYSVSREKKESFPLTVTSAQKNPTAFYLCASSPGQGDEQYFGPGTRLTVT.

The CDR3 is CASSQPLAGGQQTQYF. Written as DNA, the CDR3 is TGCGCCAGCAGCCAGCCACTAGCGGGGGGGCAGCAGACCCAGTACTTC. The J gene is TRBJ2-5, the V gene TRBV4-1, with 13 bases identical to TRBD2. V dropped 3 bases and J dropped 6; count of bases not matched to a gene: 7. Germline CDR1 reads MGHRA; CDR2 reads YSYEKL. This CDR3 has 16 residues.

This sequence joins TRBV4-2 and TRBJ1-4; D is unclear. The CDR3 consists of 18 residues. Germline V gene sequence: CDR1 LGHNA, CDR2 YNFKEQ. Trimming removed 0 bases from V and 2 bases from J, with 16 bases in between. This CDR3 reads CASSQETPIGSTNEKLFF. In nucleotides, the CDR3 is TGTGCCAGCAGCCAAGAAACCCCCATAGGGAGTACTAATGAAAAACTGTTTTTT.

The V call is TRBV19, the J call TRBJ1-1; D uncertain. V dropped 5 bases and J dropped 1 base, with 14 bases sitting between them. CDR3 size: 15 residues. CDR1 is LNHDA and CDR2 is SQIVND in the germline V gene (reference sequence). CDR3 in DNA: TGTGCCAGTAGTTTTAAGGCAGGATCGAACACTGAAGCTTTCTTT. This gives the protein CASSFKAGSNTEAFF. Based on the CDR3 plus reference TRBV19 and TRBJ1-1, the full variable domain is DGGITQSPKYLFRKEGQNVTLSCEQNLNHDAMYWYRQDPGQGLRLIYYSQIVNDFQKGDIAEGYSVSREKKESFPLTVTSAQKNPTAFYLCASSFKAGSNTEAFFGQGTRLTVV.

DNA for the CDR3: TGCGCCAGCTACAACCGGGACAGGGGGAACACCGGGGAGCTGTTTTTT. Translating it yields CASYNRDRGNTGELFF. This chain uses TRBV5-1 with TRBJ2-2, with 10 bases that match TRBD1. The V and J ends lost 7 bases and 1 base, in that order; junction bases with no gene match: 7. Germline V gene sequence: CDR1 SGHRS, CDR2 YFSETQ. The CDR3 runs to 16 residues.